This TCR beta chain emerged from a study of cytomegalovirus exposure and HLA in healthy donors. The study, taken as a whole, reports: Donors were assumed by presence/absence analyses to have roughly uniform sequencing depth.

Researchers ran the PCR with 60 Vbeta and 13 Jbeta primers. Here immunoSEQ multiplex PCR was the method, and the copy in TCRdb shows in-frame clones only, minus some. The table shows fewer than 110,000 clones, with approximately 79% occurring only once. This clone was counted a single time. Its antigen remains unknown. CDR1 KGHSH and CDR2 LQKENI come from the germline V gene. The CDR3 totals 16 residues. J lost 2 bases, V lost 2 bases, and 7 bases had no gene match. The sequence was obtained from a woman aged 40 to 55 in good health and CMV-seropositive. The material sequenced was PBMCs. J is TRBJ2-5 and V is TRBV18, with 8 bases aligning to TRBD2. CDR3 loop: CASSPNGPSGQETQYF. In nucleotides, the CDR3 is TGTGCCAGCTCACCAAACGGTCCTAGCGGGCAAGAGACCCAGTACTTC.